This T cell receptor beta chain was recorded in a study of T cell responses to AZD1222 COVID-19 vaccine. Findings and limits, study-wide: Receipt of two AZD1222 doses was followed by a rise in Spike-specific TCR breadth and depth.

TCRdb keeps only in-frame clones here, not all; method: immunoSEQ multiplex PCR. The sample consists of some 150,000 clones, around 90% of them appearing once. A word on this clone: The antigen remains undetermined.

The germline V gene encodes CDR1 WNHNN and CDR2 SYGVQD (reference sequence). With 3 bases removed from V and 5 bases from J, the gap between germline ends came to 16 bases. This CDR3 has 15 amino acids. Specimen: peripheral blood, collected on day 0 of AZD1222 vaccination. The source of this sequence is an adult in good health. The V and J genes are TRBV10-1 and TRBJ2-5, with D perhaps TRBD2 (5 bases). The DNA of the CDR3 is TGCGCCAGCAGTGACCCGGGGTCCCCCGGGGAGACCCAGTACTTC. This encodes CASSDPGSPGETQYF.